These 8 T cell receptor beta chains were all obtained from the same sample, sequenced in a study of blood T cell repertoires in COVID-19. Sequenced by immunoSEQ multiplex PCR; TCRdb stores in-frame clones only, minus some. Of a few hundred thousand clones listed, more than 75% are singletons. The specimen sequenced was peripheral blood. These receptors came from a man in his forties or fifties who had recovered from COVID-19.

The chain joins TRBV5-8 to TRBJ1-1; possibly TRBD1 for D (5 bases). The CDR3 contains 16 residues. Per the germline V gene, CDR1 is SGHTS and CDR2 is YDEGEE. V was pared by 4 bases and J by 1 base, with 17 bases between. The CDR3 spells CASSRRAIVGNTEAFF. CDR3 nucleotides: TGTGCCAGCAGCCGCAGGGCTATCGTTGGGAACACTGAAGCTTTCTTT.

The CDR3 spells CAISENGEDEQFF. CDR3 sequence (DNA): TGTGCCATCAGTGAGAACGGGGAGGATGAGCAGTTCTTC. V and J are TRBV10-3 and TRBJ2-1, with a possible D match to TRBD2 (6 bases). The germline V gene encodes CDR1 ENHRY and CDR2 SYGVKD. The CDR3 contains 13 residues. V lost 2 bases and J lost 8, with 10 bases in between.

CDR3 DNA: TGTGCCAGCATCCCACGGGCAGGGTTCCGTGAGCAGTTCTTC. Encoded protein: CASIPRAGFREQFF. The chain uses TRBV27 and TRBJ2-1; perhaps TRBD1 as D (5 bases). Germline-derived CDR1 and CDR2 are MNHEY and SMNVEV (reference sequence). CDR3 size: 14 residues. Trimming pared 7 bases from V and 9 bases from J, leaving 19 bases between.

A few counts support this clone. The V gene is TRBV6-5, the J gene TRBJ2-7; TRBD2 is a possible D gene (7 bases). V was cut by 2 bases and J by 5 bases, with 16 bases left in between. Germline V CDR1 and CDR2: MNHEY, SVGAGI. CDR3 size: 15 residues. DNA for the CDR3: TGTGCCAGCAGTTACCTGGCGGGGGCAAAGAACGAGCAGTACTTC. It specifies CASSYLAGAKNEQYF.

With respect to this clone: Other DNA sequences within the sample encode an identical CDR3. The V call is TRBV7-2, the J call TRBJ1-5; the D gene is possibly TRBD1 (5 bases). Germline lookup yields CDR1 SGHTA and CDR2 FQGNSA. Trimming took 4 bases from V and 4 from J, leaving 14 bases between them. The CDR3 totals 15 residues. CDR3 protein: CASSSDRGRNQPQHF. The CDR3 nucleotides are TGTGCCAGCAGCTCAGATAGGGGTAGGAATCAGCCCCAGCATTTT.

The chain couples TRBV4-2 to TRBJ1-6; 10 nucleotides agree with TRBD1. The CDR3 sequence is 14 residues long. CDR1 LGHNA and CDR2 YNFKEQ come from the germline V gene. J lost 9 bases, V lost 1 base, and 0 bases had no gene match. The CDR3 DNA is TGTGCCAGCAGCCAAGGGACAGGGGGTTCACCCCTCCACTTT. This sequence encodes CASSQGTGGSPLHF.

The rearrangement links TRBV6-5 to TRBJ2-2, with 8 bases lining up with TRBD1. The J segment lost 6 bases and the V segment lost 6 bases, leaving 6 bases of the junction unmatched. Germline values: CDR1 MNHEY, CDR2 SVGAGI. The CDR3 sequence is 14 residues long. The CDR3 coding sequence is TGTGCCAGCAGGGAGACAGGGGTGGCCGGGGAGCTGTTTTTT. Translation gives CASRETGVAGELFF.

The rearrangement links TRBV24-1 to TRBJ2-3; 9 bases map to TRBD1. CDR3 size: 16 residues. CDR1 is KGHDR, CDR2 SFDVKD, per germline. The V and J ends lost 3 bases and 6 bases, in that order; junction bases with no gene match: 9. This CDR3 is CATSDPMGQGSDTQYF. In nucleotides, the CDR3 is TGTGCCACCAGTGATCCGATGGGACAGGGATCTGATACGCAGTATTTT.